This TCR beta chain was captured in a study of blood T cell repertoires in COVID-19. With V trimmed by 0 bases and J by 0 bases, 11 bases remained unmatched. CDR1 and CDR2 from the germline V gene are MNHEY and SMNVEV (reference sequence). The CDR3 has 18 residues. Libraries were prepared by immunoSEQ multiplex PCR; TCRdb keeps only in-frame clonotypes and omits some of them. Of under 200,000 clones in the sample, 80% were seen once. Sequenced sample: peripheral blood. The chain carries TRBV27 and TRBJ2-7, with 7 bases aligning to TRBD2. The TCR was taken from a man in his sixties or seventies with active or convalescent COVID-19. The DNA for the CDR3 is TGTGCCAGCAGTTTATCCTTTCCGGGGACTACGGTCTCCTACGAGCAGTACTTC. Its protein product is CASSLSFPGTTVSYEQYF.